This T cell receptor (beta chain) was captured by sequencing in a study of T cells after yellow fever vaccination. CDR1 LGHNT and CDR2 FRNRAP come from the germline V gene. The CDR3 loop spans 17 amino acids. Trimming cost V 0 bases and J 6 bases; bases outside gene matches: 9. The 5'RACE template-switching step produced TCR cDNA and added a universal primer site and UMIs. Via MiXCR, TCRdb re-called the 5' RACE reads, giving one row per CDR3 protein. The profile shows roughly 330,000 distinct CDR3 sequences, 3% to 4.5% of them singletons. This clonotype was detected only a few times. Its antigen is still unknown. Regarding the study as a whole: Once the booster was given, most primary-vaccination clones reappeared, at approximately 97% for CD4 and roughly 91% for CD8. Contamination of FACS-sorted repertoires by abundant clonotypes from the bulk population could occur. A secondary response was less intense yet reached its peak sooner, at day 5 versus 15.

This receptor was obtained from a man younger than 35 who received the YFV17D yellow fever vaccine. V usage is TRBV12-5 and J usage is TRBJ2-2; the match to TRBD2 covers 8 bases. This sample comprised PBMCs, obtained 5 days after the yellow fever booster vaccination. The CDR3 is CASGLVPIGGAPGELFF. Written as DNA, the CDR3 is TGTGCTAGTGGTTTGGTCCCCATCGGGGGGGCTCCCGGGGAGCTGTTTTTT. Drawing the rest from reference TRBV12-5 and TRBJ2-2, the complete variable domain is DARVTQTPRHKVTEMGQEVTMRCQPILGHNTVFWYRQTMMQGLELLAYFRNRAPLDDSGMPKDRFSAEMPDATLATLKIQPSEPRDSAVYFCASGLVPIGGAPGELFFGEGSRLTVL.